One and the same sample provided the 5 T cell receptor beta chains below, sequenced in a study of blood T cells in healthy people across ages. The authors ran a second PCR of about 6 to 12 cycles using a sample-barcoded 5' primer and a J-beta primer mix. TCRdb reprocessed the 5' RACE reads via MiXCR and lists one record per CDR3 protein. Among around 1,100,000 distinct CDR3 sequences, around two fifths were seen once, and the ten largest hold 10% to 15%. Sequences were obtained from blood. The receptors were gathered from a man aged 18 to 30 in good health.

This clonotype was recorded only once. The rearrangement uses TRBV6-1 and TRBJ2-4; D ambiguous. The V gene lost 2 bases and the J gene lost 14 bases, with 10 bases spanning the gap. CDR3 length: 11 amino acids. Looked up from germline, CDR1 is MNHNS and CDR2 is SASEGT. The CDR3 nucleotides read TGTGCCAGCAGTGAAATGAGAGCAAAGTACTTC. It translates to CASSEMRAKYF.

The chain combines TRBV28 with TRBJ1-5, with 8 nucleotides matching TRBD1. Germline-derived CDR1 and CDR2 are MDHEN and SYDVKM. Trimming took 3 bases from V and 6 from J; bases not matched to a gene: 7. The CDR3 covers 15 residues. CDR3 coding DNA: TGTGCCAGCAGTTTGTGGGGACAGGCGGGTCAGCCCCAGCATTTT. This sequence encodes CASSLWGQAGQPQHF.

The V call is TRBV5-4, the J call TRBJ2-2; 10 nucleotides align to TRBD2. The V gene end was trimmed by 5 bases and the J gene end by 0 bases; junction bases not matched to a gene: 7. The germline V gene encodes CDR1 SGHNT and CDR2 YYREEE (reference sequence). This CDR3 is 17 amino acids long. The CDR3 protein is CASSSGTSATNTGELFF. DNA of the CDR3: TGTGCCAGCAGTTCCGGGACTAGCGCTACGAACACCGGGGAGCTGTTTTTT.

This clonotype was counted between two and nine times. The V call is TRBV5-1, the J call TRBJ2-7, with unresolved D. Germline V gives CDR1 SGHRS, CDR2 YFSETQ. CDR3 size: 12 residues. V lost 3 bases and J 4 bases, leaving 8 bases between the germline ends. CDR3 DNA sequence: TGCGCCAGCAGCTCAGACGGTTACGAGCAGTACTTC. It translates to CASSSDGYEQYF. Based on the CDR3 plus reference TRBV5-1 and TRBJ2-7, the full variable domain is KAGVTQTPRYLIKTRGQQVTLSCSPISGHRSVSWYQQTPGQGLQFLFEYFSETQRNKGNFPGRFSGRQFSNSRSEMNVSTLELGDSALYLCASSSDGYEQYFGPGTRLTVT.

The chain uses TRBV20-1 and TRBJ2-7; TRBD2 matches 10 bases. Germline lookup yields CDR1 DFQATT and CDR2 SNEGSKA (reference sequence). The CDR3 is 14 residues long. V was pared by 0 bases and J by 7 bases, with 6 bases of the junction left unmatched. The CDR3 DNA sequence: TGCAGTGCTAGAGAATCTAGCGGGGGCAATGAGCAGTACTTC. Translated, it gives CSARESSGGNEQYF.